There are a few counts of the clone carrying this TCR beta chain. Its antigen is not known. This entry is derived from a study of memory CD4+ T cells and cytomegalovirus serostatus. Study background: Healthy Belgian adult donors included under ten CMV-positive and 24 CMV-negative people. Study results and limitations: Each of 65 to 70 CMV-associated TCRbeta sequences occurred in one to five individuals.

The sort gate was single viable CD3+CD4+CD8-CD45RO+ cells for memory CD4+ T cells. Germline V gives CDR1 MDHEN, CDR2 SYDVKM. Trimming took 8 bases from V and 7 from J; bases not matched to a gene: 11. The CDR3 totals 14 residues. TCRdb's table, derived via immunoSEQ multiplex PCR, lists solely in-frame clones and lacks some. The table has 56,000 or so clones, roughly four fifths seen once. The rearrangement joins TRBV28 to TRBJ2-1, with TRBD2 identical over 7 bases. Specimen: memory CD4+ T cells from blood. The receptor's source is an adult in good health and CMV-seronegative. The CDR3 sequence is CASARGGGWNEQFF. The CDR3, as DNA: TGTGCCAGCGCTAGGGGCGGGGGATGGAATGAGCAGTTCTTC. Drawing the rest from reference TRBV28 and TRBJ2-1, the complete variable domain is DVKVTQSSRYLVKRTGEKVFLECVQDMDHENMFWYRQDPGLGLRLIYFSYDVKMKEKGDIPEGYSVSREKKERFSLILESASTNQTSMYLCASARGGGWNEQFFGPGTRLTVL.